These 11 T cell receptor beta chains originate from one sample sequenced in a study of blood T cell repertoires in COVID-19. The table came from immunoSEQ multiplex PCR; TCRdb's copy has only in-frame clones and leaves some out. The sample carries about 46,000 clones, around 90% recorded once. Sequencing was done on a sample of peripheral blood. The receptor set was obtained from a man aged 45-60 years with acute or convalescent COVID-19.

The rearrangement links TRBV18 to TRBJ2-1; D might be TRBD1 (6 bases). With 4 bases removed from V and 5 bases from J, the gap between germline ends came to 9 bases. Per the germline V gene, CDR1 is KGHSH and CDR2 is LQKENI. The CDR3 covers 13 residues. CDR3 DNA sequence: TGTGCCAGCTCACGACAGGAGAACAATGAGCAGTTCTTC. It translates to CASSRQENNEQFF.

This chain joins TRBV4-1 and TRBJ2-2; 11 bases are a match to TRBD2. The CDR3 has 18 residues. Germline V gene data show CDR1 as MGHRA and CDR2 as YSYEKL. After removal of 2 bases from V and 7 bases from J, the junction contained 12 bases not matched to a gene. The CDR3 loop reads CASSQLLVAGGRYGELFF. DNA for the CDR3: TGCGCCAGCAGCCAATTGTTGGTAGCGGGGGGGCGATACGGGGAGCTGTTTTTT.

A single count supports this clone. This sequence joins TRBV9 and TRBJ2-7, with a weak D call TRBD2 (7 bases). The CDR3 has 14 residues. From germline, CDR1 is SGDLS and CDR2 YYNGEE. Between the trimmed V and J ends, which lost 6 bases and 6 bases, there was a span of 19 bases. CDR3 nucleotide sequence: TGTGCCAGCACCACCGGGGAGGGGGTATCCGAGCAGTACTTC. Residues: CASTTGEGVSEQYF. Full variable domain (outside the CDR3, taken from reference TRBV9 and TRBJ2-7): DSGVTQTPKHLITATGQRVTLRCSPRSGDLSVYWYQQSLDQGLQFLIQYYNGEERAKGNILERFSAQQFPDLHSELNLSSLELGDSALYFCASTTGEGVSEQYFGPGTRLTVT.

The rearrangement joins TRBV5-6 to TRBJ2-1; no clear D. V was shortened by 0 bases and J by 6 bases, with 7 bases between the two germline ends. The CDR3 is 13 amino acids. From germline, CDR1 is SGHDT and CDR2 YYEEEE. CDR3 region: CASSLDGFNEQFF. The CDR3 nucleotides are TGTGCCAGCAGCTTGGACGGGTTCAATGAGCAGTTCTTC.

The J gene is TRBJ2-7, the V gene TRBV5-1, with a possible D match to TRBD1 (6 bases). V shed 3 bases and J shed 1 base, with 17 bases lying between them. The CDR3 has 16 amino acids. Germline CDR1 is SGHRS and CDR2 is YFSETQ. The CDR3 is CASSSDRERASYEQYF. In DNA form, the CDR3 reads TGCGCCAGCAGCTCGGACAGAGAAAGAGCGTCCTACGAGCAGTACTTC.

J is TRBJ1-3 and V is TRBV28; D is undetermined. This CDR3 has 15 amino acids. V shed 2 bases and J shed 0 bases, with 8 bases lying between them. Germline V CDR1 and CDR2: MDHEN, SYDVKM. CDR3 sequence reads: CASSLQALSGNTIYF. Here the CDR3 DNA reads TGTGCCAGCAGTTTACAGGCCCTCTCTGGAAACACCATATATTTT.

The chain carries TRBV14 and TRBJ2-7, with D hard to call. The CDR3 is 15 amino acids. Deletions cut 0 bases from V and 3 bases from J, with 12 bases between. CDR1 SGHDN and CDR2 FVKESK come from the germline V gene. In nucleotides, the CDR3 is TGTGCCAGCAGCCAAGAACTGAGCCCCGTCTACGAGCAGTACTTC. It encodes CASSQELSPVYEQYF.

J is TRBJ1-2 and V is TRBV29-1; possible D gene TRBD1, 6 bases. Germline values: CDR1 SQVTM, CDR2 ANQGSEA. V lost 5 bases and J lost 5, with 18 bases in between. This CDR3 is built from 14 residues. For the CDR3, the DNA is TGCAGCGTTTCCCCGGGGGGCGGCTCGTATGGCTACACCTTC. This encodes CSVSPGGGSYGYTF.

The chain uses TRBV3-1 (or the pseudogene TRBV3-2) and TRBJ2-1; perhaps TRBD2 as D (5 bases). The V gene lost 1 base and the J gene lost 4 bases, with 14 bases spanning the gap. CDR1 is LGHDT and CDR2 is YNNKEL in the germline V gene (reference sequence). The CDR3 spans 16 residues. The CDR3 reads CASSQGRRAFYNEQFF. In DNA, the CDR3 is TGTGCCAGCAGCCAAGGACGGCGGGCGTTTTACAATGAGCAGTTCTTC.

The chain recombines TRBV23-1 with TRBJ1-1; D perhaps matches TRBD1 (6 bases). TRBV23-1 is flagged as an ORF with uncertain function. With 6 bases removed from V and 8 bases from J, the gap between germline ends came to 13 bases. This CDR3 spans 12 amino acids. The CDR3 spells CASSGDIREAFF. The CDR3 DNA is TGCGCCAGCAGCGGGGACATTCGAGAAGCTTTCTTT.

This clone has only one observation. The CDR3 sequence: CAWSTGGGSNQPQHF. The CDR3 DNA is TGTGCCTGGAGTACAGGGGGCGGAAGCAATCAGCCCCAGCATTTT. This chain uses TRBV30 with TRBJ1-5, with 9 positions matching TRBD1. The CDR3 has 15 amino acids. V shed 2 bases, J shed 1 base, and the junction held 3 bases outside the gene matches. CDR1 GTSNPN and CDR2 SVGIG come from the germline V gene (reference sequence).